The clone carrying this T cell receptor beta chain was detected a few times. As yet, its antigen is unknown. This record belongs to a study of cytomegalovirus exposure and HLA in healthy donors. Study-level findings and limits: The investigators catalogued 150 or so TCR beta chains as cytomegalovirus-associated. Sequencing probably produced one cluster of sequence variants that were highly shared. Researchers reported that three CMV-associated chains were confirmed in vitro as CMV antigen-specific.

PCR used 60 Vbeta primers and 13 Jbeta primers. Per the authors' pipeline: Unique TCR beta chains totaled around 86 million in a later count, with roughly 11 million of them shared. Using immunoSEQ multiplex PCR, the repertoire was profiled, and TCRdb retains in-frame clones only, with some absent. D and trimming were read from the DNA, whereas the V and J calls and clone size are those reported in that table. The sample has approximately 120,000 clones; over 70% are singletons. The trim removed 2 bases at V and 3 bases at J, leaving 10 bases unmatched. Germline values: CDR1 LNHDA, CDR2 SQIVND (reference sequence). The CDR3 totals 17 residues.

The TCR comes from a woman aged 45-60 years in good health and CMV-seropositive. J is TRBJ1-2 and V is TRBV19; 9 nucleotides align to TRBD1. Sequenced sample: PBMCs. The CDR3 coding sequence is TGTGCCAGTAGTATAAGGGTAGGACAGGGGAGCGACTATGGCTACACCTTC. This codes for CASSIRVGQGSDYGYTF.